These 28 T cell receptor beta chains share one sample of origin, sequenced in a study of blood T cell repertoires in COVID-19. Clones were read by immunoSEQ multiplex PCR, and TCRdb kept only the in-frame ones, dropping some. This table holds 98,000 or so clones, around 85% found once. Sequenced: peripheral blood. The receptors derive from an elderly woman with active or convalescent COVID-19.

In this sample, this clone turned up once. This sequence joins TRBV21-1 and TRBJ1-1. TRBV21-1 has pseudogene status. The CDR3 extends over 16 amino acids. As DNA, the CDR3 is TGTGCCAGCAGCCAATGCAGGACCCGGGGGAACACTGAAGCTTTCTTT. The encoded protein is CASSQCRTRGNTEAFF.

This chain connects TRBV10-3 to TRBJ1-5; no definite D call. Germline V gene sequence: CDR1 ENHRY, CDR2 SYGVKD. The CDR3 is 14 residues long. V shed 6 bases and J shed 7 bases, with 16 bases lying between them. For the CDR3, the DNA is TGTGCCATCAGCGACCAAAGCGCAGACCAGCCCCAGCATTTT. This encodes CAISDQSADQPQHF.

This chain uses TRBV28 with TRBJ2-7, with D possibly TRBD2 on 5 matching bases. V was shortened by 6 bases and J by 5 bases, with 11 bases between the two germline ends. CDR1 is MDHEN and CDR2 is SYDVKM in the germline V gene. This CDR3 region has 12 residues. The CDR3 region is CASSLGVHEQYF. CDR3 nucleotides: TGTGCCAGCAGCTTGGGAGTCCACGAGCAGTACTTC.

The chain joins TRBV24-1 to TRBJ2-3; 8 bases fit TRBD2. The CDR3 extends over 13 amino acids. The germline V gene encodes CDR1 KGHDR and CDR2 SFDVKD. V lost 8 bases to trimming and J lost 5 bases; unmatched junction nucleotides: 5. CDR3 bases: TGTGCCACCAACCGGGGGGGTGGAGATACGCAGTATTTT. Amino acids: CATNRGGGDTQYF.

The V gene is TRBV7-2, the J gene TRBJ1-2; D not certain. The CDR3 has 14 residues. From germline, CDR1 is SGHTA and CDR2 FQGNSA. Trimming cost V 3 bases and J 4 bases, with 12 bases left between them. This CDR3 reads CASSFDGGGYGYTF. The CDR3 DNA follows: TGTGCCAGCAGCTTCGATGGAGGCGGCTATGGCTACACCTTC.

This clone is a singleton in its sample. The chain has TRBV7-3 and TRBJ2-1; D is uncertain. Trimming took 6 bases from V and 9 from J, leaving 15 bases between them. Germline CDR1 SGHTA, CDR2 FQGTGA. This CDR3 has 13 amino acids. CDR3 sequence: CASSSPLRGEQFF. The CDR3 nucleotides read TGTGCCAGCAGTTCCCCCCTGAGAGGTGAGCAGTTCTTC.

This chain connects TRBV3-1 (or the pseudogene TRBV3-2) to TRBJ1-6; a possible D gene is TRBD1 (6 bases). CDR3 length equals 16 residues. V was pared by 1 base and J by 7 bases, with 14 bases between. Germline CDR1 reads LGHDT; CDR2 reads YNNKEL (reference sequence). Written as DNA, the CDR3 is TGTGCCAGCAGCCAAGTATCGAGCAGGGGAAATTCACCCCTCCACTTT. Its translation: CASSQVSSRGNSPLHF.

The chain recombines TRBV7-9 with TRBJ1-5; 11 bases agree with TRBD1. Trimming at V came to 5 bases and at J to 2 bases, leaving 2 bases not matched to a gene. The CDR3 extends over 15 amino acids. Germline V gene sequence: CDR1 SEHNR, CDR2 FQNEAQ (reference sequence). The CDR3 DNA follows: TGTGCCAGCAGCACGGGACAGGGGGGCAATCAGCCCCAGCATTTT. Its translation: CASSTGQGGNQPQHF.

This clone was recorded only once. This chain connects TRBV18 to TRBJ1-2, with unresolved D. This CDR3 has 15 amino acids. The germline V gene encodes CDR1 KGHSH and CDR2 LQKENI. V was shortened by 2 bases and J by 0 bases, with 10 bases between the two germline ends. The CDR3 reads CASSPEREPNYGYTF. CDR3 nucleotide sequence: TGTGCCAGCTCACCAGAACGGGAGCCTAACTATGGCTACACCTTC.

This sequence joins TRBV5-6 and TRBJ1-6, with a possible D match to TRBD1 (5 bases). V shed 4 bases and J shed 6 bases, with 14 bases lying between them. This CDR3 is built from 15 residues. The germline V gene has CDR1 SGHDT and CDR2 YYEEEE. CDR3 in DNA: TGTGCCAGCAGCCAAATCCAGGGAGGTAATTCACCCCTCCACTTT. Amino acids: CASSQIQGGNSPLHF. The complete variable domain, with remaining parts taken from reference TRBV5-6 and TRBJ1-6, reads DAGVTQSPTHLIKTRGQQVTLRCSPKSGHDTVSWYQQALGQGPQFIFQYYEEEERQRGNFPDRFSGHQFPNYSSELNVNALLLGDSALYLCASSQIQGGNSPLHFGNGTRLTVT.

This clone was observed a single time. The chain uses TRBV10-3 and TRBJ1-3, with D possibly being TRBD1 (5 bases). Per germline, CDR1 ENHRY and CDR2 SYGVKD. Trimming took 5 bases from V and 0 from J, leaving 8 bases between them. The CDR3 has 14 residues. The CDR3 loop is CAISLTVSGNTIYF. CDR3 DNA: TGTGCCATCAGTTTGACAGTCTCTGGAAACACCATATATTTT.

DNA of the CDR3: TGCGCCAGCAGCCAAGATCGCAGGGAAGAGACCCAGTACTTC. This sequence encodes CASSQDRREETQYF. This chain uses TRBV4-3 with TRBJ2-5; a weak D match, TRBD1 (5 bases). Between the trimmed V and J ends, which lost 0 bases and 3 bases, there was a span of 8 bases. The germline V gene encodes CDR1 LGHNA and CDR2 YSLEER. This CDR3 region has 14 residues.

The CDR3 here is CASSIGTGGPGGSYTF. CDR3 nucleotide sequence: TGTGCCAGTAGTATTGGGACAGGGGGCCCGGGAGGAAGCTACACCTTC. The rearrangement joins TRBV19 to TRBJ1-2; 12 bases agree with TRBD1. CDR1 and CDR2 from the germline V gene are LNHDA and SQIVND (reference sequence). CDR3 length: 16 amino acids. The junction had 11 bases not matched to a gene; V was cut back by 3 bases and J by 9 bases.

The CDR3 DNA is TGTGCCAGCAGTGCCGGACAGGTCCGGGGCTACACCTTC. As protein: CASSAGQVRGYTF. This chain connects TRBV27 to TRBJ1-2; TRBD1 matches at 7 bases. CDR3 length equals 13 residues. The V segment lost 5 bases and the J segment 8 bases; nucleotides outside the gene matches: 8. Looked up from germline, CDR1 is MNHEY and CDR2 is SMNVEV (reference sequence).

The V call is TRBV24-1, the J call TRBJ2-5; TRBD1 agrees at 7 bases. J was trimmed by 4 bases and V by 5 bases; bases with no gene match: 9. Germline V gives CDR1 KGHDR, CDR2 SFDVKD. The CDR3 is 15 residues long. The CDR3 DNA follows: TGTGCCACCAGTGTCACGACAGGGAGTTTAGAGACCCAGTACTTC. Amino acids: CATSVTTGSLETQYF.

The gene calls are TRBV18 and TRBJ1-2, with TRBD1 as a possible D gene (6 bases). This CDR3 spans 15 amino acids. Germline V gene data show CDR1 as KGHSH and CDR2 as LQKENI. V lost 6 bases and J lost 5, with 19 bases in between. CDR3 sequence: CASSRSRTEPYGYTF. DNA of the CDR3: TGTGCCAGCTCTCGATCGAGGACAGAGCCGTATGGCTACACCTTC. Variable domain in full (rest from reference TRBV18 and TRBJ1-2): NAGVMQNPRHLVRRRGQEARLRCSPMKGHSHVYWYRQLPEEGLKFMVYLQKENIIDESGMPKERFSAEFPKEGPSILRIQQVVRGDSAAYFCASSRSRTEPYGYTFGSGTRLTVV.

This clone was detected a few times. The V call is TRBV19, the J call TRBJ2-2; 9 bases agree with TRBD2. CDR3 length: 15 residues. Germline CDR1 is LNHDA and CDR2 is SQIVND (reference sequence). J lost 5 bases, V lost 4 bases, and 5 bases had no gene match. In DNA form, the CDR3 reads TGTGCCAGTAGTACTTATAGCGGGAGTACCGGGGAGCTGTTTTTT. It encodes CASSTYSGSTGELFF.

V gene TRBV14 combines with J gene TRBJ2-7; D unclear. The V and J ends lost 3 bases and 0 bases respectively, with 9 bases between them. The CDR3 spans 14 residues. Germline values: CDR1 SGHDN, CDR2 FVKESK. CDR3 nucleotides: TGTGCCAGCAGCCACAAACCGAGCTCCTACGAGCAGTACTTC. This codes for CASSHKPSSYEQYF.

This chain connects TRBV7-9 to TRBJ1-4, with 9 bases that match TRBD1. Germline trimming cut 5 bases from V and 7 bases from J; bases unmatched to any gene: 5. Germline lookup yields CDR1 SEHNR and CDR2 FQNEAQ (reference sequence). This CDR3 contains 14 residues. The CDR3: CASSGTGLGEKLFF. The CDR3 DNA reads as TGTGCCAGCAGCGGGACAGGGCTCGGTGAAAAACTGTTTTTT.

CDR3 residues: CASSLGREEGYTF. The CDR3 DNA reads TGTGCCAGCAGCTTAGGACGGGAAGAGGGCTACACCTTC. The chain joins TRBV7-2 to TRBJ1-2; D ambiguous. Germline assignment: CDR1 SGHTA and CDR2 FQGNSA. V was shortened by 1 base and J by 8 bases, with 11 bases between the two germline ends. This CDR3 comprises 13 residues. The full variable domain, with the rest looked up from reference TRBV7-2 and TRBJ1-2, is GAGVSQSPSNKVTEKGKDVELRCDPISGHTALYWYRQSLGQGLEFLIYFQGNSAPDKSGLPSDRFSAERTGGSVSTLTIQRTQQEDSAVYLCASSLGREEGYTFGSGTRLTVV.

The V and J genes are TRBV24-1 and TRBJ2-3, with D possibly being TRBD1 (5 bases). The CDR3 totals 14 residues. Trimming took 0 bases from V and 4 from J, leaving 7 bases between them. Looked up from germline, CDR1 is KGHDR and CDR2 is SFDVKD. CDR3 sequence: CATSDLKGADTQYF. The CDR3 nucleotides read TGTGCCACCAGTGATTTGAAAGGGGCAGATACGCAGTATTTT.

The chain combines TRBV18 with TRBJ1-4, with 8 bases lining up with TRBD1. The CDR3 spans 15 residues. Per germline, CDR1 KGHSH and CDR2 LQKENI. V shed 5 bases and J 4 bases; nucleotides not matched to a gene: 6. The CDR3 DNA is TGTGCCAGCTCAAACGACAGGGGAAATAATGAAAAACTGTTTTTT. Its protein product is CASSNDRGNNEKLFF.

This CDR3 is CASSYNVRTGGPNQPQHF. The DNA for the CDR3 is TGTGCCAGCAGTTACAACGTCCGGACAGGGGGCCCGAATCAGCCCCAGCATTTT. The chain employs TRBV6-2 or TRBV6-3 and TRBJ1-5, with 11 bases identical to TRBD1. V lost 2 bases to trimming and J lost 4 bases; unmatched junction nucleotides: 10. Germline loops: CDR1 MNHEY, CDR2 SVGEGT. The CDR3 extends over 18 amino acids.

The chain has TRBV24-1 and TRBJ1-2; D is ambiguous. The V gene's germline CDR1 is KGHDR and CDR2 SFDVKD. Deletions cut 3 bases from V and 7 bases from J, with 20 bases between. This CDR3 is 16 amino acids long. The CDR3 loop is CATSDTNGESWGGYTF. CDR3 sequence (DNA): TGTGCCACCAGTGATACGAACGGGGAGTCCTGGGGTGGCTACACCTTC.

The chain has TRBV28 and TRBJ2-7, with D possibly matching TRBD1 (5 bases). From germline, CDR1 is MDHEN and CDR2 SYDVKM. The length of the CDR3 is 13 residues. Trimming took off 6 bases at V and 3 bases at J, with 12 bases between the two ends. CDR3 DNA: TGTGCCAGCAGCCTGTTGGGGCTCTACGAGCAGTACTTC. Translated: CASSLLGLYEQYF.

The rearrangement uses TRBV10-3 and TRBJ1-5; tentatively, D is TRBD1 (5 bases). This CDR3 region has 15 residues. CDR1 and CDR2 from the germline V gene are ENHRY and SYGVKD. V was pared by 4 bases and J by 2 bases, with 12 bases between. The CDR3 region is CAISGGGPGNQPQHF. CDR3 bases: TGTGCCATCAGTGGGGGGGGTCCCGGCAATCAGCCCCAGCATTTT.

CDR3 region: CASSVVTGGYNEQFF. The CDR3 DNA sequence: TGTGCCAGCAGCGTAGTAACAGGGGGATACAATGAGCAGTTCTTC. V and J are TRBV9 and TRBJ2-1; TRBD1 aligns across 8 bases. J gave up 4 bases and V 0 bases, and 3 bases lay outside the gene matches. The CDR3 sequence is 15 residues long. Germline lookup yields CDR1 SGDLS and CDR2 YYNGEE. Full variable domain (remainder filled in from reference TRBV9 and TRBJ2-1): DSGVTQTPKHLITATGQRVTLRCSPRSGDLSVYWYQQSLDQGLQFLIQYYNGEERAKGNILERFSAQQFPDLHSELNLSSLELGDSALYFCASSVVTGGYNEQFFGPGTRLTVL.

The chain has TRBV6-4 and TRBJ1-6; a weak D match, TRBD1 (5 bases). The CDR3 has 15 amino acids. V was trimmed by 7 bases and J by 0 bases, leaving 10 bases between them. Germline V gene sequence: CDR1 MRHNA, CDR2 SNTAGT. The CDR3 coding sequence is TGTGCCAGCAAGTTGGACAACTCCTATAATTCACCCCTCCACTTT. It encodes CASKLDNSYNSPLHF.